This TCR beta chain was captured by sequencing in a study of T-cell reconstitution after alpha-beta-depleted transplantation in children. In its sample, this clonotype was seen many times. The antigen is unknown. Germline-derived CDR1 and CDR2 are SGHRS and YFSETQ. CDR3 length: 14 amino acids. Trimming took 3 bases from V and 3 from J, leaving 11 bases between them. Unique molecular identifiers tagged the TCRbeta library. MiXCR was run by TCRdb on the PCR reads, yielding one entry per CDR3 protein. The sample consists of about 290,000 distinct CDR3 sequences, 6.5% to 9% of them appearing once. General study findings and limits: T-cell counts and diversity at one year following transplant were attributed mainly to newly produced T cells.

The source of this sequence is a female patient between 2 and 15 years old who had a stem cell transplant for Fanconi anemia, so the T cells may come from the graft donor. The chain couples TRBV5-1 to TRBJ2-3; no clear D. Specimen: peripheral blood, collected 360 days after TCRalphabeta/CD19-depleted stem cell transplant. The CDR3 sequence is CASSYSAGTDTQYF. CDR3 nucleotides: TGCGCCAGCAGCTACTCAGCTGGGACAGATACGCAGTATTTT.